These 25 T cell receptor beta chains were sequenced from one sample in a study of cytomegalovirus exposure and HLA in healthy donors. Clones were read by immunoSEQ multiplex PCR, and TCRdb kept only the in-frame ones, dropping some. The sample lists fewer than 60,000 clones, roughly 89% occurring once. The sample comprised PBMCs. The receptor source for this set is a young woman in good health and CMV-seronegative.

The rearrangement links TRBV30 to TRBJ2-7, with 13 bases matching TRBD2. Germline CDR1 reads GTSNPN; CDR2 reads SVGIG (reference sequence). There are 15 residues in the CDR3. J was trimmed by 4 bases and V by 1 base; bases with no gene match: 4. The CDR3: CAWSGTSGRRYEQYF. The CDR3 coding sequence is TGTGCCTGGAGTGGGACTAGCGGGAGACGATACGAGCAGTACTTC. The variable domain in full, with the rest retrieved from reference TRBV30 and TRBJ2-7, is SQTIHQWPATLVQPVGSPLSLECTVEGTSNPNLYWYRQAAGRGLQLLFYSVGIGQISSEVPQNLSASRPQDRQFILSSKKLLLSDSGFYLCAWSGTSGRRYEQYFGPGTRLTVT.

A single count supports this clone. The rearrangement joins TRBV29-1 to TRBJ2-3; 7 bases are a match to TRBD2. The CDR3 totals 14 residues. V lost 8 bases, J lost 2 bases, and 10 bases stayed unmatched. Germline V gene data show CDR1 as SQVTM and CDR2 as ANQGSEA. CDR3 region: CSTQRGSHTDTQYF. The CDR3 DNA follows: TGCAGCACACAGCGGGGCAGCCACACAGATACGCAGTATTTT.

V usage is TRBV30 and J usage is TRBJ1-6; tentative D call: TRBD1 (5 bases). Deletions cut 2 bases from V and 15 bases from J, with 17 bases between. The CDR3 extends over 13 amino acids. Germline values: CDR1 GTSNPN, CDR2 SVGIG (reference sequence). Written as DNA, the CDR3 is TGTGCCTGGAGTTTGGGGCCATCTCAGGGCCTCCACTTT. This codes for CAWSLGPSQGLHF.

CDR3 DNA sequence: TGTGCCAGCAGCTTAAGAGGGGGAATTGAGACCCAGTACTTC. This sequence encodes CASSLRGGIETQYF. This chain connects TRBV7-9 to TRBJ2-5, with D possibly being TRBD1 (6 bases). Germline V gives CDR1 SEHNR, CDR2 FQNEAQ (reference sequence). Trimming left V 2 bases short and J 5 bases short, with 12 bases between. The CDR3 is 14 amino acids. Filled out from reference TRBV7-9 and TRBJ2-5, the complete variable domain reads DTGVSQNPRHKITKRGQNVTFRCDPISEHNRLYWYRQTLGQGPEFLTYFQNEAQLEKSRLLSDRFSAERPKGSFSTLEIQRTEQGDSAMYLCASSLRGGIETQYFGPGTRLLVL.

This rearrangement joins TRBV28 to TRBJ1-5, with D uncertain. The germline CDR1 and CDR2 sequences are MDHEN and SYDVKM. The CDR3 consists of 12 residues. V gave up 6 bases and J gave up 6 bases, with 9 bases separating them. CDR3 sequence reads: CASRERGQPQHF. The CDR3 DNA reads as TGTGCCAGCAGGGAACGGGGTCAGCCCCAGCATTTT.

The chain recombines TRBV4-3 with TRBJ2-7, with a weak D call TRBD1 (6 bases). V was cut by 0 bases and J by 5 bases, with 14 bases left in between. This CDR3 spans 15 amino acids. Looked up from germline, CDR1 is LGHNA and CDR2 is YSLEER. The CDR3 protein is CASSQDRGRGHEQYF. DNA for the CDR3: TGCGCCAGCAGCCAAGATAGGGGCAGGGGCCACGAGCAGTACTTC.

The genes are TRBV4-3 and TRBJ2-1; 9 positions match TRBD2. CDR3 length: 15 residues. Per germline, CDR1 LGHNA and CDR2 YSLEER. V dropped 1 base and J dropped 4; count of bases not matched to a gene: 2. CDR3 in amino acids: CASSQGAGGYNEQFF. In DNA form, the CDR3 reads TGCGCCAGCAGCCAAGGCGCGGGAGGGTACAATGAGCAGTTCTTC.

This sequence joins TRBV11-2 and TRBJ2-7; 9 bases match TRBD2. The CDR3 covers 14 residues. With 3 bases clipped from V and 4 bases from J, the junction kept 4 bases outside the gene matches. Germline values: CDR1 SGHAT, CDR2 FQNNGV. The CDR3: CASSFPSGIYEQYF. The CDR3 DNA sequence: TGTGCCAGCAGCTTTCCTAGCGGGATATACGAGCAGTACTTC.

The chain recombines TRBV6-6 with TRBJ2-2, with TRBD2 as a possible D gene (5 bases). Germline V gene sequence: CDR1 MNHNY, CDR2 SVGAGI (reference sequence). Trimming cost V 6 bases and J 6 bases, with 8 bases left between them. The CDR3 is made up of 12 amino acids. CDR3 loop: CASSLGAGELFF. CDR3 DNA: TGTGCCAGCAGCCTCGGGGCCGGGGAGCTGTTTTTT.

The rearrangement uses TRBV30 and TRBJ1-1; the D gene is possibly TRBD1 (6 bases). Trimming removed 1 base from V and 8 bases from J, with 14 bases in between. Germline CDR1 reads GTSNPN; CDR2 reads SVGIG (reference sequence). CDR3 length equals 13 residues. The CDR3 DNA sequence: TGTGCCTGGAGTGCCCGACTGGACAGAGAAGCTTTCTTT. Residues: CAWSARLDREAFF. Filled out from reference TRBV30 and TRBJ1-1, the complete variable domain reads SQTIHQWPATLVQPVGSPLSLECTVEGTSNPNLYWYRQAAGRGLQLLFYSVGIGQISSEVPQNLSASRPQDRQFILSSKKLLLSDSGFYLCAWSARLDREAFFGQGTRLTVV.

CDR3 in DNA: TGCGCCAGCAGCTTCGGTGGCGGGAGGAATGGTAATGAGCAGTTCTTC. Protein: CASSFGGGRNGNEQFF. This chain joins TRBV5-1 and TRBJ2-1; 8 bases map to TRBD2. Per the germline V gene, CDR1 is SGHRS and CDR2 is YFSETQ. CDR3 size: 16 residues. J lost 7 bases, V lost 2 bases, and 11 bases had no gene match.

Only one count was recorded for this clone. The chain carries TRBV27 and TRBJ1-3; no reliable D call. The CDR3 covers 13 residues. Germline V lookup: CDR1 MNHEY, CDR2 SMNVEV (reference sequence). Trimming took 6 bases from V and 9 from J, leaving 15 bases between them. CDR3 nucleotide sequence: TGTGCCAGCAGCCCACCGATGGGAGGCACCATATATTTT. Its translation: CASSPPMGGTIYF.

The chain employs TRBV10-3 and TRBJ1-5, with D possibly TRBD1 on 6 matching bases. Germline CDR1 ENHRY, CDR2 SYGVKD. The CDR3 extends over 13 amino acids. V was trimmed by 4 bases and J by 4 bases, leaving 8 bases between them. CDR3 nucleotide sequence: TGTGCCATCAGTGGACAGGATAATCAGCCCCAGCATTTT. Its protein product is CAISGQDNQPQHF.

The CDR3 protein is CASSESWHYEQYF. Written as DNA, the CDR3 is TGTGCCAGCAGTGAAAGTTGGCACTACGAGCAGTACTTC. The chain employs TRBV25-1 and TRBJ2-7; D gene ambiguous. Trimming left V 2 bases short and J 3 bases short, with 8 bases between. Germline V gene lookup returns CDR1 MGHDK and CDR2 SYGVNS. There are 13 residues in the CDR3.

The rearrangement joins TRBV6-1 to TRBJ1-4, with 7 positions matching TRBD1. The CDR3 is 14 residues long. CDR1 and CDR2 (germline): MNHNS, SASEGT. V dropped 6 bases and J dropped 7; count of bases not matched to a gene: 8. In nucleotides, the CDR3 is TGTGCCAGCAGGCCCAGGACAGGAGGTGAAAAACTGTTTTTT. Translating it yields CASRPRTGGEKLFF.

The V gene is TRBV29-1, the J gene TRBJ2-2, with 9 bases lining up with TRBD1. V was pared by 7 bases and J by 2 bases, with 2 bases of the junction left unmatched. CDR1 is SQVTM, CDR2 ANQGSEA, per germline. This CDR3 region has 13 residues. CDR3 sequence: CSAGQGNTGELFF. In DNA, the CDR3 is TGCAGCGCGGGACAGGGAAACACCGGGGAGCTGTTTTTT.

V usage is TRBV5-1 and J usage is TRBJ1-5, with TRBD1 identical over 10 bases. The CDR3 extends over 14 amino acids. Germline V CDR1 and CDR2: SGHRS, YFSETQ. J lost 5 bases, V lost 2 bases, and 1 base had no gene match. The CDR3 DNA sequence: TGCGCCAGCAGCTTCGGACAGGGGGATCAGCCCCAGCATTTT. Its protein is CASSFGQGDQPQHF. Supplemented by reference TRBV5-1 and TRBJ1-5, the full variable domain reads KAGVTQTPRYLIKTRGQQVTLSCSPISGHRSVSWYQQTPGQGLQFLFEYFSETQRNKGNFPGRFSGRQFSNSRSEMNVSTLELGDSALYLCASSFGQGDQPQHFGDGTRLSIL.

The rearrangement links TRBV30 to TRBJ1-6; D is possibly TRBD1 (6 bases). Germline V gene data show CDR1 as GTSNPN and CDR2 as SVGIG (reference sequence). This CDR3 spans 14 amino acids. V was cut by 0 bases and J by 7 bases, with 10 bases left in between. The CDR3 is CAWSVRRGNSPLHF. The CDR3, as DNA: TGTGCCTGGAGTGTACGCAGGGGAAATTCACCCCTCCACTTT.

This chain uses TRBV9 with TRBJ2-1; the match to TRBD1 covers 9 bases. The CDR3 sequence is 16 residues long. Germline V gives CDR1 SGDLS, CDR2 YYNGEE. V dropped 3 bases and J dropped 6; count of bases not matched to a gene: 10. CDR3 region: CASSAPGTGLINEQFF. The CDR3 DNA reads TGTGCCAGCAGCGCTCCAGGGACAGGGCTGATCAATGAGCAGTTCTTC.

The rearrangement links TRBV7-3 to TRBJ2-2; 13 positions agree with TRBD2. The ends lost 4 bases at V and 5 bases at J; junction bases unmatched: 7. The germline CDR1 and CDR2 sequences are SGHTA and FQGTGA. There are 17 residues in the CDR3. CDR3 amino acids: CASSSGLAGVGTGELFF. In DNA, the CDR3 is TGTGCCAGCAGCTCTGGACTAGCGGGAGTGGGTACCGGGGAGCTGTTTTTT.

The chain carries TRBV18 and TRBJ2-7, with 9 bases matching TRBD1. With 6 bases clipped from V and 1 base from J, the junction kept 7 bases outside the gene matches. Germline-derived CDR1 and CDR2 are KGHSH and LQKENI. The CDR3 is 15 residues long. The CDR3 nucleotides read TGTGCCAGCTCCTCCTCGGACAGGGGTTCCTACGAGCAGTACTTC. Protein product: CASSSSDRGSYEQYF.

This rearrangement joins TRBV9 to TRBJ1-2, with 9 nucleotides matching TRBD1. CDR3 length equals 16 residues. CDR1 SGDLS and CDR2 YYNGEE come from the germline V gene. Trimming took 0 bases from V and 4 from J; bases not matched to a gene: 7. Here the CDR3 DNA reads TGTGCCAGCAGCGTAGCTCAAGGACAGGGGACCTATGGCTACACCTTC. This codes for CASSVAQGQGTYGYTF.

The chain carries TRBV20-1 and TRBJ1-1, with D perhaps matching TRBD1 (5 bases). Germline V gives CDR1 DFQATT, CDR2 SNEGSKA (reference sequence). The length of the CDR3 is 11 residues. V lost 5 bases and J lost 3, with 7 bases in between. CDR3 bases: TGCAGTGCTGGGGACTACACTGAAGCTTTCTTT. Residues: CSAGDYTEAFF.

This chain uses TRBV7-2 with TRBJ2-7, with 7 bases lining up with TRBD1. Germline-derived CDR1 and CDR2 are SGHTA and FQGNSA. Trimming cost V 1 base and J 3 bases; bases outside gene matches: 6. The CDR3 length is 15 residues. The chain's CDR3 is CASSLEATGLYEQYF. The CDR3 DNA follows: TGTGCCAGCAGCTTAGAAGCGACAGGGCTCTACGAGCAGTACTTC.

The chain has TRBV2 and TRBJ2-2; D is undetermined. The CDR3 covers 11 residues. The V and J ends lost 7 bases and 6 bases respectively, with 6 bases between them. CDR1 and CDR2 from the germline V gene are SNHLY and FYNNEI. In nucleotides, the CDR3 is TGTGCCAGCAACTCACCCGGGGAGCTGTTTTTT. Its protein product is CASNSPGELFF.